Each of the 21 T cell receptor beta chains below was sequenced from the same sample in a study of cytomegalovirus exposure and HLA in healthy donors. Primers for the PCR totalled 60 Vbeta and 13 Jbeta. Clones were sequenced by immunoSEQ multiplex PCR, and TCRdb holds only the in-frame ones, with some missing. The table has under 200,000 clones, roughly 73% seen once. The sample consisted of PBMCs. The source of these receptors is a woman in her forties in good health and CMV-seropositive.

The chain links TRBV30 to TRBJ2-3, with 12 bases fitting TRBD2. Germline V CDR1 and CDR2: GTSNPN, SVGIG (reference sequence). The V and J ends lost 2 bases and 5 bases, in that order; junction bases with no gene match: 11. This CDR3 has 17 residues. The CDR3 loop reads CAWSTGTSGWMGDTQYF. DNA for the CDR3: TGTGCCTGGAGTACCGGGACTAGCGGGTGGATGGGAGATACGCAGTATTTT.

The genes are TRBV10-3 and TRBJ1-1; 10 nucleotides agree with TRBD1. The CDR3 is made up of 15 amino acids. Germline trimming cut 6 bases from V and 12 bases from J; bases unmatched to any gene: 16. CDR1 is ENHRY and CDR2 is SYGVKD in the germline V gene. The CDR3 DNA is TGTGCCATCAGAATGACAGGGGGCGCGGGGGATGAGACTTTCTTT. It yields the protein CAIRMTGGAGDETFF.

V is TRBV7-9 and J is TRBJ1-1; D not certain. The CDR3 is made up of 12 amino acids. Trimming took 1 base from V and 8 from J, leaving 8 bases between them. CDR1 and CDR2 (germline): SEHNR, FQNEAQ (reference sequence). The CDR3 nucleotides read TGTGCCAGCAGCTTAGACAGAAGGGAAGCTTTCTTT. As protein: CASSLDRREAFF.

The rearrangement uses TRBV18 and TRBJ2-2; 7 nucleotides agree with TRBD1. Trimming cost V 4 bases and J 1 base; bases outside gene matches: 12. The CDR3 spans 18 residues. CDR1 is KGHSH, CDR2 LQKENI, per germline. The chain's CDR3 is CASSQSSGTVLNTGELFF. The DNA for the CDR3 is TGTGCCAGCTCACAATCCTCCGGGACAGTGCTGAACACCGGGGAGCTGTTTTTT.

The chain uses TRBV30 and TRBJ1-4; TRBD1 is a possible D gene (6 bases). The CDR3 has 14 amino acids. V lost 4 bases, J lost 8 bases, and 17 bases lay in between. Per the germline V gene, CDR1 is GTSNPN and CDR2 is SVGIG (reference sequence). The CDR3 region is CAWTNRVPGEKLFF. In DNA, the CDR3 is TGTGCCTGGACCAACAGGGTCCCGGGCGAAAAACTGTTTTTT.

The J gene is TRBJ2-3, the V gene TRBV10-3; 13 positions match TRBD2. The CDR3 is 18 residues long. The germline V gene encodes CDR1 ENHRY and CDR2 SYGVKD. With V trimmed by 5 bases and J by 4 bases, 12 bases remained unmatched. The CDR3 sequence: CAISKSGTSGIGADTQYF. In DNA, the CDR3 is TGTGCCATCAGTAAATCCGGGACTAGCGGGATAGGAGCAGATACGCAGTATTTT.

CDR3 nucleotides: TGTGCCAGCAGGATTGCTATGAACACTGAAGCTTTCTTT. Translated, it gives CASRIAMNTEAFF. The rearrangement joins TRBV6-5 to TRBJ1-1; no definite D call. CDR1 and CDR2 from the germline V gene are MNHEY and SVGAGI. This CDR3 has 13 amino acids. Trimming pared 6 bases from V and 0 bases from J, leaving 8 bases between.

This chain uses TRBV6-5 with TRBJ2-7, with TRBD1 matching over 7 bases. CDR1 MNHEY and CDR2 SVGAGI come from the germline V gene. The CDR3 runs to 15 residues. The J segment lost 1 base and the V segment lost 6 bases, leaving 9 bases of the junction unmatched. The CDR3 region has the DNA TGTGCCAGCAGCCGACAGGGTTTTAGGTCCTACGAGCAGTACTTC. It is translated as CASSRQGFRSYEQYF.

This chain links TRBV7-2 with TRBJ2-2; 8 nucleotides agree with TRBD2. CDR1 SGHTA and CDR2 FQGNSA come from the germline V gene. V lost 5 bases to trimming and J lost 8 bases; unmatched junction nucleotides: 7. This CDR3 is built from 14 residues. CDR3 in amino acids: CASSLSGSGGELFF. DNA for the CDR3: TGTGCCAGCAGCCTAAGCGGGAGCGGGGGGGAGCTGTTTTTT. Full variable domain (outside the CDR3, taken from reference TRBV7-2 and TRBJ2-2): GAGVSQSPSNKVTEKGKDVELRCDPISGHTALYWYRQSLGQGLEFLIYFQGNSAPDKSGLPSDRFSAERTGGSVSTLTIQRTQQEDSAVYLCASSLSGSGGELFFGEGSRLTVL.

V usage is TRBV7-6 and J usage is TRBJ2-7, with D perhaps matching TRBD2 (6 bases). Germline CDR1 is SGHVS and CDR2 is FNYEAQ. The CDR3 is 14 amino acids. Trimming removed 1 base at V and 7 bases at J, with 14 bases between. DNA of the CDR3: TGTGCCAGCAGCTTAGAAGGAGGGACGGGTGAGCAGTACTTC. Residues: CASSLEGGTGEQYF.

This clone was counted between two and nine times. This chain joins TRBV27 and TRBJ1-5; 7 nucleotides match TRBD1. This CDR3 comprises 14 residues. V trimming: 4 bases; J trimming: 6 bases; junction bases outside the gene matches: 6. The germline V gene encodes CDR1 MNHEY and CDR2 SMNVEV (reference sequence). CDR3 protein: CASSSRGAAQPQHF. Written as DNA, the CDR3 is TGTGCCAGCAGTTCCAGGGGGGCCGCTCAGCCCCAGCATTTT.

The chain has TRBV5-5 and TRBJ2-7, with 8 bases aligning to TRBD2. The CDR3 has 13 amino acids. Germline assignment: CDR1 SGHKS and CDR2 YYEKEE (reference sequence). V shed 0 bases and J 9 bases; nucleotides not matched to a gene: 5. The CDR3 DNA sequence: TGTGCCAGCAGCTTGGGGCTAGCGGGCGGGCAGTACTTC. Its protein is CASSLGLAGGQYF.

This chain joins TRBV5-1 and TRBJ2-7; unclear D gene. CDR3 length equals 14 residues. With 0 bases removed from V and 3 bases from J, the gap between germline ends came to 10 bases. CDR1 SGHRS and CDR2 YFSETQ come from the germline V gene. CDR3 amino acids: CASSLGLVSYEQYF. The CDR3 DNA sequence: TGCGCCAGCAGCTTGGGGTTGGTTAGCTACGAGCAGTACTTC.

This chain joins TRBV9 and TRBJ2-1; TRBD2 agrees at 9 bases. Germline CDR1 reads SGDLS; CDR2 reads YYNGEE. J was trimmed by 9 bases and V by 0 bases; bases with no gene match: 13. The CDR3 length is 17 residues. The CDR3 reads CASSVARTAGGPGEQFF. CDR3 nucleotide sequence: TGTGCCAGCAGCGTAGCTAGGACGGCGGGAGGGCCAGGTGAGCAGTTCTTC.

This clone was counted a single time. CDR3 DNA: TGTGCCAGCAGCCCCGCCGGTTTCTCCTACGAGCAGTACTTC. Protein sequence: CASSPAGFSYEQYF. The chain joins TRBV9 to TRBJ2-7; D not certain. The V gene's germline CDR1 is SGDLS and CDR2 YYNGEE. This CDR3 spans 14 amino acids. Trimming stripped 4 bases from V and 0 bases from J, with 11 bases between. Full variable domain (outside the CDR3, taken from reference TRBV9 and TRBJ2-7): DSGVTQTPKHLITATGQRVTLRCSPRSGDLSVYWYQQSLDQGLQFLIQYYNGEERAKGNILERFSAQQFPDLHSELNLSSLELGDSALYFCASSPAGFSYEQYFGPGTRLTVT.

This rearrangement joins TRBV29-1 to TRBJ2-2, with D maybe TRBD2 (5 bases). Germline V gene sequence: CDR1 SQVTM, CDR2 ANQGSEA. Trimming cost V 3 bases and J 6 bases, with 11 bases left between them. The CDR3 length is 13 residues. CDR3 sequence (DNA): TGCAGCGTTGAGGTTACCGGGGCCGGGGAGCTGTTTTTT. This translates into CSVEVTGAGELFF.

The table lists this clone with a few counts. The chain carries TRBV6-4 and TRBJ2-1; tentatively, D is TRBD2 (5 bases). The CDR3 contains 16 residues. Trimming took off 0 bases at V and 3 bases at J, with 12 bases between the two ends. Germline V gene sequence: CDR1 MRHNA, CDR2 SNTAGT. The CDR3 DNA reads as TGTGCCAGCAGTGACTCCGCTAGCCCCTACTACAATGAGCAGTTCTTC. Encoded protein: CASSDSASPYYNEQFF.

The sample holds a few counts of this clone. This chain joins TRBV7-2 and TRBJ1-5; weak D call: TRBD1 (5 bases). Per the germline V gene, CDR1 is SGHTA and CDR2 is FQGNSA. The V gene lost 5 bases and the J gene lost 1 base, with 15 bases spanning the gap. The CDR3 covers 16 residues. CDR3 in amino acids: CASSQHGGASNQPQHF. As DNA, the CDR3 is TGTGCCAGCAGCCAACATGGAGGGGCCAGCAATCAGCCCCAGCATTTT.

The CDR3 coding sequence is TGTGCCAGCAGCCCTGGGTTTTCGCGAGGGGGCGGTGAAGCTTTCTTT. Its protein product is CASSPGFSRGGGEAFF. The chain employs TRBV7-2 and TRBJ1-1; 7 nucleotides line up with TRBD1. The CDR3 is 16 residues long. The V segment lost 5 bases and the J segment 7 bases; nucleotides outside the gene matches: 16. The germline V gene has CDR1 SGHTA and CDR2 FQGNSA.

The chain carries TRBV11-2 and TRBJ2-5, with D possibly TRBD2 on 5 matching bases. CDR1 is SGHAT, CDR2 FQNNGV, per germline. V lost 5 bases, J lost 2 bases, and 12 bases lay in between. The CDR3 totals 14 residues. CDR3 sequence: CASSLSRGQETQYF. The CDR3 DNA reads TGTGCCAGCAGCCTTAGCCGGGGACAAGAGACCCAGTACTTC.

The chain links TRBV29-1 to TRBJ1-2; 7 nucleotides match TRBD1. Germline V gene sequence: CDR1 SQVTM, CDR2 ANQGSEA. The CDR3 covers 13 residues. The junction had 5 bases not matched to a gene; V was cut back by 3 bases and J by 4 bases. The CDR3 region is CSVDRTGAYGYTF. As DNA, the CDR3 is TGCAGCGTTGATAGGACAGGAGCCTATGGCTACACCTTC.